This TCR beta chain is drawn from a study of T cell responses to AZD1222 COVID-19 vaccine. Study results and caveats: Mostly white British, mostly female donors; authors suggested clonal diversity may be underestimated. Reportedly, close to half of spike-specific TCRs are directed against unmutated variant regions. The span of vaccine-associated CD4 TCRs extended across spike, with dominance at 160-218 and 743-854.

As concerns this clone: The antigen is unknown.

Germline V gives CDR1 SGHNT, CDR2 YENEEA. The CDR3 loop spans 19 amino acids. V lost 1 base and J lost 2, with 21 bases in between. The protocol was immunoSEQ multiplex PCR, while the TCRdb copy is restricted to in-frame clones and leaves out a portion. The top ten hold around 5.4% of the sample, which has about 130,000 clones, roughly 92% seen once. This sample comprised peripheral blood, obtained on day 0 of AZD1222 vaccination. This clonotype was sampled from an adult in good health. The chain recombines TRBV11-3 with TRBJ2-4; D unclear. The CDR3 DNA is TGTGCCAGCAGCTTAGTCAGTTGGCCGGCTCGATTGACCAAAAACATTCAGTACTTC. It is translated as CASSLVSWPARLTKNIQYF.